These 22 T cell receptor beta chains were sequenced from one sample in a study of blood T cell repertoires in COVID-19. Only in-frame clones appear in the TCRdb table, and some are missing; sequencing was by immunoSEQ multiplex PCR. The sample carries roughly 200,000 clones, 85% recorded once. The sequenced sample was PBMCs or T cells enriched from blood (not recorded which). The receptors were gathered from a man between 40 and 49 years old who had recovered from COVID-19.

The chain carries TRBV5-1 and TRBJ2-5; possibly TRBD1 for D (5 bases). This CDR3 comprises 17 residues. Germline V lookup: CDR1 SGHRS, CDR2 YFSETQ. The germline V and J ends were trimmed by 4 bases and 5 bases, with 24 bases remaining between them. The DNA of the CDR3 is TGCGCCAGCAGCCCCGAGGTTCGATTGGGGCCAACGGAGACCCAGTACTTC. It yields the protein CASSPEVRLGPTETQYF.

The chain uses TRBV4-2 and TRBJ2-1, with TRBD2 identical over 11 bases. The CDR3 length is 20 residues. Germline lookup yields CDR1 LGHNA and CDR2 YNFKEQ. V shed 1 base and J 2 bases; nucleotides not matched to a gene: 13. The CDR3 is CASSQAWGLADTNAYNEQFF. The CDR3, as DNA: TGTGCCAGCAGCCAAGCATGGGGACTAGCGGACACTAATGCCTACAATGAGCAGTTCTTC.

Note on this clone: It may be a read error: a sequence one base away is much more abundant. The sample contains more than one DNA sequence encoding this CDR3. The CDR3 region has the DNA TGTGCCAGTAGTATCGGCAGGGCCTACGAGCAGTACTTC. Protein: CASSIGRAYEQYF. The rearrangement links TRBV19 to TRBJ2-7, with D maybe TRBD1 (5 bases). The V end lost 3 bases, the J end lost 2 bases, and 8 bases lay between the germline ends. The CDR3 is 13 amino acids. Germline V gene lookup returns CDR1 LNHDA and CDR2 SQIVND (reference sequence). Filled out from reference TRBV19 and TRBJ2-7, the complete variable domain reads DGGITQSPKYLFRKEGQNVTLSCEQNLNHDAMYWYRQDPGQGLRLIYYSQIVNDFQKGDIAEGYSVSREKKESFPLTVTSAQKNPTAFYLCASSIGRAYEQYFGPGTRLTVT.

The chain is built from TRBV2 and TRBJ2-1; 8 nucleotides align to TRBD2. The CDR3 extends over 13 amino acids. The V and J ends lost 6 bases and 9 bases, in that order; junction bases with no gene match: 7. CDR1 is SNHLY, CDR2 FYNNEI, per germline. The CDR3 region is CASSPGLDREQFF. The CDR3 coding sequence is TGTGCCAGCAGCCCGGGACTAGATCGTGAGCAGTTCTTC.

The chain joins TRBV9 to TRBJ2-3; D may be TRBD1 (5 bases). The V end lost 0 bases, the J end lost 2 bases, and 10 bases lay between the germline ends. The CDR3 is 15 residues long. Per the germline V gene, CDR1 is SGDLS and CDR2 is YYNGEE. The CDR3 region is CASSVGVRVTDTQYF. The CDR3 DNA reads TGTGCCAGCAGCGTAGGGGTCAGGGTCACAGATACGCAGTATTTT.

This clone has just a few counts. The chain joins TRBV7-2 to TRBJ2-7; a possible D gene is TRBD1 (5 bases). CDR1 and CDR2 from the germline V gene are SGHTA and FQGNSA. Trimming pared 8 bases from V and 3 bases from J, leaving 14 bases between. The CDR3 spans 13 residues. The DNA of the CDR3 is TGTGCCAGCTGCAGGGATACAGGCTACGAGCAGTACTTC. This codes for CASCRDTGYEQYF.

V gene TRBV6-5 combines with J gene TRBJ1-1; TRBD1 is a possible D gene (5 bases). The CDR3 contains 15 residues. Germline V gene data show CDR1 as MNHEY and CDR2 as SVGAGI. Deletions cut 6 bases from V and 4 bases from J, with 18 bases between. The chain's CDR3 is CASSPVRGSGTEAFF. CDR3 sequence (DNA): TGTGCCAGCAGCCCCGTGCGGGGCTCTGGCACTGAAGCTTTCTTT.

This clone is medium-sized (0.01 to 0.1%) by share. This CDR3 is also generated by other DNA sequences in the sample. This chain joins TRBV7-8 and TRBJ1-1, with D possibly TRBD1 on 5 matching bases. Germline CDR1 and CDR2: SGHVS and FQNEAQ. This CDR3 spans 13 amino acids. V lost 2 bases to trimming and J lost 5 bases, with 9 bases between them. The CDR3 nucleotides are TGTGCCAGCAGCTTAACGGGGGGGACTGAAGCTTTCTTT. Translated: CASSLTGGTEAFF.

The rearrangement uses TRBV10-3 and TRBJ1-2, with 7 positions matching TRBD1. The CDR3 has 17 residues. V shed 2 bases and J 2 bases; nucleotides not matched to a gene: 11. Per germline, CDR1 ENHRY and CDR2 SYGVKD. The CDR3 loop reads CAISEAAGTDDNYGYTF. The CDR3 DNA reads TGTGCCATCAGTGAGGCGGCCGGGACAGACGACAACTATGGCTACACCTTC.

V and J are TRBV5-1 and TRBJ2-1, with TRBD2 matching 15 bases. The V gene end was trimmed by 4 bases and the J gene end by 7 bases; junction bases not matched to a gene: 3. Germline CDR1 SGHRS, CDR2 YFSETQ. The CDR3 length is 15 residues. The CDR3 DNA is TGCGCCAGCAGCGGACTAGCGGGAGGGCCGAATGAGCAGTTCTTC. Encoded protein: CASSGLAGGPNEQFF.

This sequence joins TRBV10-3 and TRBJ1-4, with 7 positions matching TRBD1. This CDR3 contains 16 residues. The germline V gene has CDR1 ENHRY and CDR2 SYGVKD. Trimming at V came to 0 bases and at J to 5 bases, leaving 6 bases not matched to a gene. The CDR3 DNA sequence: TGTGCCATCAGTGAGTCGGCGGGACAGTTCAATGAAAAACTGTTTTTT. This codes for CAISESAGQFNEKLFF.

The gene calls are TRBV12-3 or TRBV12-4 and TRBJ1-1; 8 nucleotides agree with TRBD1. The CDR3 is made up of 13 amino acids. V dropped 6 bases and J dropped 5; count of bases not matched to a gene: 5. The CDR3, as DNA: TGTGCCAGCAGGGAACAGGGGGGAACTGAAGCTTTCTTT. Its translation: CASREQGGTEAFF.

This clone was picked up one time. The CDR3 region is CATSRPIREGQSYEQYF. CDR3 bases: TGTGCCACCAGCAGACCCATCCGGGAGGGCCAATCCTACGAGCAGTACTTC. The genes are TRBV15 and TRBJ2-7; 8 nucleotides line up with TRBD2. V gave up 2 bases and J gave up 1 base; unmatched junction bases: 10. The CDR3 has 17 residues. In germline, CDR1 is LNHNV, CDR2 YYDKDF (reference sequence).

This chain uses TRBV30 with TRBJ1-3; D gene uncertain. CDR1 is GTSNPN, CDR2 SVGIG, per germline (reference sequence). The CDR3 extends over 13 amino acids. V shed 3 bases and J shed 0 bases, with 6 bases lying between them. The CDR3 DNA is TGTGCCTGGAGCTTACTCTCTGGAAACACCATATATTTT. Translated: CAWSLLSGNTIYF. The full variable domain, completed using reference TRBV30 and TRBJ1-3, is SQTIHQWPATLVQPVGSPLSLECTVEGTSNPNLYWYRQAAGRGLQLLFYSVGIGQISSEVPQNLSASRPQDRQFILSSKKLLLSDSGFYLCAWSLLSGNTIYFGEGSWLTVV.

This rearrangement joins TRBV11-2 to TRBJ1-1; tentatively, D is TRBD1 (6 bases). The CDR3 covers 13 residues. V shed 5 bases and J shed 1 base, with 8 bases lying between them. Germline CDR1 reads SGHAT; CDR2 reads FQNNGV. CDR3 amino acids: CASSKTGNTEAFF. The CDR3 region has the DNA TGTGCCAGCAGCAAGACAGGGAACACTGAAGCTTTCTTT.

This sequence joins TRBV9 and TRBJ1-4; D is ambiguous. This CDR3 region has 15 residues. Germline loops: CDR1 SGDLS, CDR2 YYNGEE. Between the trimmed V and J ends, which lost 4 bases and 2 bases, there was a span of 12 bases. The CDR3 coding sequence is TGTGCCAGCAGCCAGCTGGGGAGGACTAATGAAAAACTGTTTTTT. Translated, it gives CASSQLGRTNEKLFF.

The chain uses TRBV5-1 and TRBJ1-3; D is unclear. The CDR3 covers 15 residues. Per germline, CDR1 SGHRS and CDR2 YFSETQ. V lost 0 bases, J lost 0 bases, and 7 bases lay in between. The CDR3 loop is CASSLDIFSGNTIYF. CDR3 bases: TGCGCCAGCAGCTTGGATATCTTCTCTGGAAACACCATATATTTT.

This chain links TRBV7-2 with TRBJ2-3, with 10 bases lining up with TRBD2. Germline trimming cut 3 bases from V and 0 bases from J; bases unmatched to any gene: 6. CDR3 length: 17 amino acids. Germline V CDR1 and CDR2: SGHTA, FQGNSA. The CDR3 sequence: CASSFSSGGYSTDTQYF. For the CDR3, the DNA is TGTGCCAGCAGCTTCTCTAGCGGGGGTTATAGCACAGATACGCAGTATTTT.

The chain combines TRBV4-3 with TRBJ2-7; no clear D gene. The germline gives CDR1 LGHNA, CDR2 YSLEER. This CDR3 is built from 14 residues. The germline V and J ends were trimmed by 0 bases and 1 base, with 7 bases remaining between them. CDR3 bases: TGCGCCAGCAGCCAAGATGGCAGATCCTACGAGCAGTACTTC. Translated, it gives CASSQDGRSYEQYF.

This chain uses TRBV4-2 with TRBJ2-3; 8 bases agree with TRBD2. V shed 0 bases and J 5 bases; nucleotides not matched to a gene: 13. Germline V lookup: CDR1 LGHNA, CDR2 YNFKEQ. The CDR3 is made up of 18 amino acids. The CDR3 DNA sequence: TGTGCCAGCAGCCAAGATTCGCAATTCGGGGGGGCAAGAGATACGCAGTATTTT. The encoded protein is CASSQDSQFGGARDTQYF.

The chain couples TRBV24-1 to TRBJ2-3, with D possibly TRBD1 on 5 matching bases. The CDR3 is 15 amino acids. CDR1 is KGHDR and CDR2 is SFDVKD in the germline V gene. With 1 base removed from V and 2 bases from J, the gap between germline ends came to 9 bases. The CDR3 sequence: CATSDLGDFTDTQYF. The DNA for the CDR3 is TGTGCCACCAGTGATTTAGGGGATTTCACAGATACGCAGTATTTT.

This chain joins TRBV6-1 and TRBJ1-5; D is possibly TRBD1 (6 bases). The CDR3 runs to 14 residues. Germline CDR1 is MNHNS and CDR2 is SASEGT. The ends were cut back, 1 base at V and 6 bases at J, with 10 bases in the middle. As DNA, the CDR3 is TGTGCCAGCAGTGAAGGAGGGGGATCTCAGCCCCAGCATTTT. It yields the protein CASSEGGGSQPQHF.